This T cell receptor (beta chain) was sequenced during a study of blood T cell repertoires in COVID-19. Profiled with immunoSEQ multiplex PCR; TCRdb holds only in-frame clones, not every one. The sample includes tens of thousands of clones, around 79% seen only once; the top ten take about 3%. The V and J ends lost 3 bases and 10 bases, in that order; junction bases with no gene match: 10. The CDR3 length is 15 residues. Germline CDR1 is KGHSH and CDR2 is LQKENI. The clonotype originates from a man aged 60-69 years with acute or convalescent COVID-19. The sequenced material came from peripheral blood. V usage is TRBV18 and J usage is TRBJ2-1; 9 bases line up with TRBD1. CDR3 sequence (DNA): TGTGCCAGCTCACCCAGGGACAGGGTGAGTAACGAGCAGTTCTTC. It encodes CASSPRDRVSNEQFF.